Below are 29 T cell receptor beta chains sequenced from a single sample in a study of blood T cell repertoires in COVID-19. The method was immunoSEQ multiplex PCR; TCRdb's version includes in-frame clones alone and lacks a portion of them. Among about 300,000 clones listed, roughly 88% were seen once. The specimen was peripheral blood. Receptors originate from a woman in her twenties or thirties who had recovered from COVID-19.

The chain uses TRBV12-5 and TRBJ2-1, with 8 bases lining up with TRBD2. V lost 0 bases, J lost 10 bases, and 8 bases stayed unmatched. Germline V gene data show CDR1 as LGHNT and CDR2 as FRNRAP. The CDR3 runs 15 residues. DNA for the CDR3: TGTGCTAGTGGTTTGGTAACGGGGGGGCATGGGGAGCAGTTCTTC. Protein sequence: CASGLVTGGHGEQFF.

The rearrangement joins TRBV5-4 to TRBJ2-1; 9 nucleotides match TRBD2. CDR1 is SGHNT, CDR2 YYREEE, per germline (reference sequence). V trimming: 1 base; J trimming: 3 bases; junction bases outside the gene matches: 5. This CDR3 is built from 16 residues. The DNA for the CDR3 is TGTGCCAGCAGCTTGTTAGCGGGGGAGTACTACAATGAGCAGTTCTTC. Translating it yields CASSLLAGEYYNEQFF.

This chain joins TRBV4-2 and TRBJ1-1; D is undetermined. This CDR3 contains 15 residues. The V end lost 0 bases, the J end lost 11 bases, and 19 bases lay between the germline ends. Per germline, CDR1 LGHNA and CDR2 YNFKEQ. The CDR3 DNA sequence: TGTGCCAGCAGCCAAGAAAACAGAGTTTTGGGTCGGGCTTTCTTT. Residues: CASSQENRVLGRAFF.

The rearrangement links TRBV28 to TRBJ2-4, with a possible D match to TRBD2 (6 bases). Deletions cut 5 bases from V and 0 bases from J, with 14 bases between. Germline lookup yields CDR1 MDHEN and CDR2 SYDVKM. This CDR3 comprises 16 residues. In nucleotides, the CDR3 is TGTGCCAGCAGTCACCCTAGCGCGGGAGCCAAAAACATTCAGTACTTC. Residues: CASSHPSAGAKNIQYF.

The chain joins TRBV3-1 (or the pseudogene TRBV3-2) to TRBJ2-1; D is perhaps TRBD2 (7 bases). V lost 4 bases to trimming and J lost 9 bases, with 10 bases between them. This CDR3 comprises 12 residues. Germline CDR1 is LGHDT and CDR2 is YNNKEL (reference sequence). CDR3: CASSPGEGEQFF. As DNA, the CDR3 is TGTGCCAGCAGCCCAGGGGAGGGTGAGCAGTTCTTC.

The V call is TRBV19, the J call TRBJ2-5; 8 bases match TRBD1. The V segment lost 6 bases and the J segment 1 base; nucleotides outside the gene matches: 19. Germline lookup yields CDR1 LNHDA and CDR2 SQIVND (reference sequence). The length of the CDR3 is 19 residues. CDR3 coding DNA: TGTGCCAGTAGAGGATCCCCCTGGACAGGGCAGAGAGGCCAAGAGACCCAGTACTTC. Its translation is CASRGSPWTGQRGQETQYF.

The chain uses TRBV28 and TRBJ2-1; no clear D gene. V dropped 11 bases and J dropped 0 bases, with 14 bases sitting between them. Germline V gene sequence: CDR1 MDHEN, CDR2 SYDVKM. There are 14 residues in the CDR3. The CDR3 DNA reads TGTGCCTCAACCAGTTCAAGCTCCTACAATGAGCAGTTCTTC. It codes for CASTSSSSYNEQFF.

The chain carries TRBV15 and TRBJ1-2; possibly TRBD1 for D (5 bases). Per germline, CDR1 LNHNV and CDR2 YYDKDF (reference sequence). This CDR3 has 16 residues. Between the trimmed V and J ends, which lost 0 bases and 0 bases, there was a span of 11 bases. The CDR3 is CATSRDKTASNYGYTF. CDR3 DNA: TGTGCCACCAGCAGAGACAAGACAGCTTCTAACTATGGCTACACCTTC.

The chain joins TRBV19 to TRBJ1-2, with unresolved D. Germline V lookup: CDR1 LNHDA, CDR2 SQIVND (reference sequence). This CDR3 contains 18 residues. V lost 3 bases and J lost 0, with 20 bases in between. CDR3 DNA: TGTGCCAGTAGTATTGAATTCTGGCCAGTCATCGCTAACTATGGCTACACCTTC. Amino acid sequence: CASSIEFWPVIANYGYTF.

The genes are TRBV30 and TRBJ1-6, with 9 bases lining up with TRBD1. This CDR3 contains 17 residues. Looked up from germline, CDR1 is GTSNPN and CDR2 is SVGIG (reference sequence). V was pared by 0 bases and J by 6 bases, with 9 bases of the junction left unmatched. For the CDR3, the DNA is TGTGCCTGGAGTGTTTTCCGGACAGGGGCGCGTAATTCACCCCTCCACTTT. Protein sequence: CAWSVFRTGARNSPLHF.

This sequence joins TRBV27 and TRBJ2-2, with D possibly being TRBD2 (5 bases). The CDR3 loop spans 15 amino acids. Between the trimmed V and J ends, which lost 2 bases and 1 base, there was a span of 8 bases. CDR1 MNHEY and CDR2 SMNVEV come from the germline V gene (reference sequence). This chain's CDR3 is CASSLQAVNTGELFF. CDR3 DNA: TGTGCCAGCAGTTTACAAGCGGTGAACACCGGGGAGCTGTTTTTT.

The chain has TRBV18 and TRBJ2-7; a weak D match, TRBD1 (6 bases). V lost 0 bases to trimming and J lost 6 bases, with 12 bases between them. Germline CDR1 KGHSH, CDR2 LQKENI. This CDR3 comprises 14 residues. DNA for the CDR3: TGTGCCAGCTCACCACCATGGGTAGGGGGCGAGCAGTACTTC. This translates into CASSPPWVGGEQYF.

The chain recombines TRBV9 with TRBJ1-5, with a weak D call TRBD1 (6 bases). The CDR3 is 15 residues long. CDR1 is SGDLS, CDR2 YYNGEE, per germline. V lost 1 base and J 6 bases, leaving 14 bases between the germline ends. DNA for the CDR3: TGTGCCAGCAGCGTAATGGGGGCGGTGGGTCAGCCCCAGCATTTT. It encodes CASSVMGAVGQPQHF.

The chain couples TRBV18 to TRBJ2-2, with 7 bases lining up with TRBD1. J gave up 1 base and V 2 bases, and 4 bases lay outside the gene matches. This CDR3 is 16 amino acids long. Germline V gene sequence: CDR1 KGHSH, CDR2 LQKENI. The CDR3 loop is CASSPTTGVNTGELFF. The CDR3 DNA sequence: TGTGCCAGCTCACCAACAACAGGGGTGAACACCGGGGAGCTGTTTTTT. Together with reference TRBV18 and TRBJ2-2, the CDR3 gives the full variable domain: NAGVMQNPRHLVRRRGQEARLRCSPMKGHSHVYWYRQLPEEGLKFMVYLQKENIIDESGMPKERFSAEFPKEGPSILRIQQVVRGDSAAYFCASSPTTGVNTGELFFGEGSRLTVL.

The rearrangement joins TRBV5-1 to TRBJ1-3; D is possibly TRBD1 (6 bases). Germline V gene lookup returns CDR1 SGHRS and CDR2 YFSETQ. The CDR3 consists of 14 residues. Deletions cut 0 bases from V and 2 bases from J, with 6 bases between. The CDR3 DNA reads as TGCGCCAGCAGCTTGGCAGGGGCTGGAAACACCATATATTTT. It specifies CASSLAGAGNTIYF.

The V gene is TRBV2, the J gene TRBJ2-5; 9 positions match TRBD2. V was clipped by 1 base and J by 9 bases; unmatched bases: 3. This CDR3 is 13 amino acids long. Germline V gene sequence: CDR1 SNHLY, CDR2 FYNNEI. In DNA, the CDR3 is TGTGCCAGCAGTGAAGGACTAGCGGCCCCCCAGTACTTC. Residues: CASSEGLAAPQYF.

This clone occurred once. The V gene is TRBV19, the J gene TRBJ1-1, with TRBD1 identical over 8 bases. The germline CDR1 and CDR2 sequences are LNHDA and SQIVND (reference sequence). The J segment lost 5 bases and the V segment lost 1 base, leaving 3 bases of the junction unmatched. The CDR3 covers 14 residues. CDR3: CASSIVDRGTEAFF. CDR3 coding DNA: TGTGCCAGTAGTATAGTAGACAGGGGTACTGAAGCTTTCTTT.

The rearrangement uses TRBV7-8 and TRBJ2-7; 7 nucleotides align to TRBD1. The CDR3 runs to 15 residues. Germline V gene lookup returns CDR1 SGHVS and CDR2 FQNEAQ. J lost 6 bases, V lost 5 bases, and 13 bases had no gene match. CDR3 nucleotide sequence: TGTGCCAGCAGCGTTACAGGGGTGAGGTTGGGCGAGCAGTACTTC. It encodes CASSVTGVRLGEQYF.

The chain is built from TRBV27 and TRBJ1-2, with unresolved D. Germline values: CDR1 MNHEY, CDR2 SMNVEV (reference sequence). The CDR3 has 15 residues. The V and J ends lost 2 bases and 2 bases respectively, with 12 bases between them. The CDR3 coding sequence is TGTGCCAGCAGTTTACACAGTCCAGGCAACTATGGCTACACCTTC. Residues: CASSLHSPGNYGYTF.

This clone was counted once. J is TRBJ1-6 and V is TRBV9; D remains ambiguous. Germline CDR1 SGDLS, CDR2 YYNGEE. CDR3 size: 13 residues. Trimming pared 0 bases from V and 8 bases from J, leaving 6 bases between. The CDR3 coding sequence is TGTGCCAGCAGCGTAGTAGTGGATTCACCCCTCCACTTT. This sequence encodes CASSVVVDSPLHF.

The chain combines TRBV19 with TRBJ1-1; perhaps TRBD1 as D (6 bases). CDR1 is LNHDA and CDR2 is SQIVND in the germline V gene (reference sequence). The CDR3 runs 17 residues. Trimming removed 5 bases from V and 10 bases from J, with 29 bases in between. The CDR3 nucleotides are TGTGCCAGTAGTTCCGTTCGGGACATTAACCCGTTTGGGAGAGCTTTCTTT. This gives the protein CASSSVRDINPFGRAFF. Looking up the rest from reference TRBV19 and TRBJ1-1 gives the full variable domain: DGGITQSPKYLFRKEGQNVTLSCEQNLNHDAMYWYRQDPGQGLRLIYYSQIVNDFQKGDIAEGYSVSREKKESFPLTVTSAQKNPTAFYLCASSSVRDINPFGRAFFGQGTRLTVV.

This chain links TRBV19 with TRBJ2-6; 8 bases align to TRBD1. Germline V gene sequence: CDR1 LNHDA, CDR2 SQIVND (reference sequence). The V and J ends lost 2 bases and 1 base, in that order; junction bases with no gene match: 7. This CDR3 region has 18 residues. As DNA, the CDR3 is TGTGCCAGTAGTATAAAAGACTGGACAGGGTCTGGGGCCAACGTCCTGACTTTC. This sequence encodes CASSIKDWTGSGANVLTF.

The chain uses TRBV3-1 (or the pseudogene TRBV3-2) and TRBJ2-7, with no clear D. The V gene's germline CDR1 is LGHDT and CDR2 YNNKEL (reference sequence). V dropped 2 bases and J dropped 2 bases, with 10 bases sitting between them. The CDR3 is 14 residues long. The CDR3 here is CASSQRQDAYEQYF. Written as DNA, the CDR3 is TGTGCCAGCAGCCAAAGGCAGGATGCCTACGAGCAGTACTTC.

This clone showed up just once. The chain couples TRBV28 to TRBJ2-2; the D gene is possibly TRBD2 (5 bases). Germline CDR1 is MDHEN and CDR2 is SYDVKM. Trimming took 6 bases from V and 4 from J, leaving 15 bases between them. The CDR3 sequence is 15 residues long. The CDR3 reads CASSPTLAFTGELFF. The CDR3 coding sequence is TGTGCCAGCAGCCCCACGCTAGCTTTCACCGGGGAGCTGTTTTTT. Full variable domain (outside the CDR3, taken from reference TRBV28 and TRBJ2-2): DVKVTQSSRYLVKRTGEKVFLECVQDMDHENMFWYRQDPGLGLRLIYFSYDVKMKEKGDIPEGYSVSREKKERFSLILESASTNQTSMYLCASSPTLAFTGELFFGEGSRLTVL.

This chain uses TRBV5-4 with TRBJ1-2; D might be TRBD1 (6 bases). The CDR3 is 15 residues long. Deletions cut 4 bases from V and 2 bases from J, with 15 bases between. CDR1 and CDR2 from the germline V gene are SGHNT and YYREEE (reference sequence). The CDR3: CASSPGTRVNYGYTF. CDR3 in DNA: TGTGCCAGCAGCCCTGGGACAAGGGTGAACTATGGCTACACCTTC.

This chain uses TRBV4-1 with TRBJ1-6; D gene uncertain. Germline CDR1 MGHRA, CDR2 YSYEKL. This CDR3 has 15 amino acids. Trimming pared 0 bases from V and 14 bases from J, leaving 17 bases between. CDR3 sequence (DNA): TGCGCCAGCAGCCAAGAGGCCAGCGCGGGAGGGTCCCTCCACTTT. It specifies CASSQEASAGGSLHF.

The chain joins TRBV2 to TRBJ2-3, with 15 positions matching TRBD2. Trimming at V came to 1 base and at J to 4 bases, leaving 15 bases not matched to a gene. The length of the CDR3 is 21 residues. Germline values: CDR1 SNHLY, CDR2 FYNNEI. CDR3: CASSEVGGLAGGSPWADTQYF. DNA for the CDR3: TGTGCCAGCAGTGAAGTAGGCGGACTAGCGGGGGGGAGCCCGTGGGCAGATACGCAGTATTTT. Full variable domain (rest looked up from reference TRBV2 and TRBJ2-3): EPEVTQTPSHQVTQMGQEVILRCVPISNHLYFYWYRQILGQKVEFLVSFYNNEISEKSEIFDDQFSVERPDGSNFTLKIRSTKLEDSAMYFCASSEVGGLAGGSPWADTQYFGPGTRLTVL.

This chain joins TRBV4-2 and TRBJ2-3; weak D call: TRBD2 (7 bases). Trimming took off 2 bases at V and 2 bases at J, with 14 bases between the two ends. This CDR3 is 16 amino acids long. CDR1 is LGHNA, CDR2 YNFKEQ, per germline. CDR3 amino acids: CASSQTRGAATDTQYF. As DNA, the CDR3 is TGTGCCAGCAGCCAAACCCGGGGGGCCGCCACAGATACGCAGTATTTT.

This chain links TRBV3-1 (or the pseudogene TRBV3-2) with TRBJ2-3; 8 positions match TRBD1. The CDR3 sequence is 15 residues long. Trimming at V came to 7 bases and at J to 1 base, leaving 7 bases not matched to a gene. Germline lookup yields CDR1 LGHDT and CDR2 YNNKEL (reference sequence). The CDR3 loop reads CASTSQTGGTDTQYF. The CDR3 bases are TGTGCCAGCACATCTCAGACAGGGGGCACAGATACGCAGTATTTT.